This T cell receptor beta chain was recovered during a study of blood T cell repertoires in COVID-19. Across the study: Donors in the United States, Italy and Spain gave samples during acute or convalescent COVID-19. T cells, B-cell-depleted T cells, or PBMCs provided the cDNA or gDNA that served as material.

As processed by the authors: Counts of nucleated cells, estimated from reference gene primer amplification, were obtained. Only in-frame clones appear in the TCRdb table, and some are missing; sequencing was by immunoSEQ multiplex PCR. Clone size and V and J calls were adopted from that table, with D and trimming inferred from the DNA. Of 200,000 to 250,000 clones in the sample, roughly 87% are singletons; the top ten hold over 1.5%. The specimen was peripheral blood. The source of this sequence is a man aged 35 to 55 with active or convalescent COVID-19.

Here the CDR3 reads CASSLDPGAVGGYTF. The CDR3 coding sequence is TGTGCCAGCAGCTTAGATCCAGGGGCAGTTGGTGGCTACACCTTC. V usage is TRBV11-2 and J usage is TRBJ1-2, with D perhaps matching TRBD1 (6 bases). With 0 bases removed from V and 7 bases from J, the gap between germline ends came to 15 bases. This CDR3 is 15 amino acids long. Germline CDR1 reads SGHAT; CDR2 reads FQNNGV.